Listed below are T cell receptor beta chains from one sample, sequenced in a study of blood T cell repertoires in COVID-19. Assay: immunoSEQ multiplex PCR; the TCRdb copy retains only in-frame clones and omits some. The sample carries about 210,000 clones, about 92% recorded once. The specimen sequenced was peripheral blood. The source of these receptors is a man younger than 45 with acute or convalescent COVID-19. Both conserved end residues are part of each CDR3. A D gene is named only where the DNA matches it firmly.

J	length	V	D	CDR3	DNA
TRBJ1-2	13	TRBV5-1	NA	CASSLEGDYGYTF	TGCGCCAGCAGCTTGGAGGGGGACTATGGCTACACCTTC
TRBJ2-5	13	TRBV5-1	TRBD1	CASSRDREETQYF	TGCGCCAGCAGCCGCGACAGGGAAGAGACCCAGTACTTC
TRBJ1-1	14	TRBV6-1	NA	CASSEGYRSPEAFF	TGTGCCAGCAGTGAAGGGTACAGAAGCCCTGAAGCTTTCTTT
TRBJ1-1	11	TRBV29-1	NA	CSVSTGYEAFF	TGCAGCGTCTCCACAGGATATGAAGCTTTCTTT
TRBJ1-2	12	TRBV30	NA	CARVSGIYGYTF	TGTGCCCGCGTGTCGGGGATCTATGGCTACACCTTC
TRBJ1-5	16	TRBV4-1	TRBD1	CASSQEADRDGQPQHF	TGCGCCAGCAGCCAAGAGGCGGACAGGGATGGTCAGCCCCAGCATTTT
TRBJ2-3	13	TRBV28	NA	CASKRGAGDTQYF	TGTGCCAGCAAACGGGGGGCGGGGGATACGCAGTATTTT
TRBJ1-5	14	TRBV6-1	NA	CASSEIRGIQPQHF	TGTGCCAGCAGTGAGATCAGGGGCATCCAGCCCCAGCATTTT
TRBJ1-1	11	TRBV20-1	TRBD1	CSAPDRGWAFF	TGCAGTGCTCCTGACAGGGGGTGGGCTTTCTTT
TRBJ1-2	17	TRBV18	NA	CASSPPEARTVVYGYTF	TGTGCCAGCTCACCACCGGAGGCGAGGACCGTCGTTTATGGCTACACCTTC
TRBJ2-5	15	TRBV7-7	NA	CASMRAGSSQETQYF	TGTGCTAGCATGAGGGCCGGTAGCAGCCAAGAGACCCAGTACTTC
TRBJ1-4	16	TRBV9	TRBD1	CASGGQGQVEVEKLFF	TGTGCCAGCGGGGGACAGGGTCAGGTCGAGGTTGAAAAACTGTTTTTT
TRBJ2-1	16	TRBV15	TRBD1	CATSGTDRGRYNEQFF	TGTGCCACCAGCGGAACGGACAGGGGCCGGTACAATGAGCAGTTCTTC
TRBJ2-5	15	TRBV7-8	TRBD2	CASSLEAGARETQYF	TGTGCCAGCAGCTTAGAGGCGGGAGCCAGGGAGACCCAGTACTTC
TRBJ1-3	14	TRBV13	NA	CASSLRGTGNTIYF	TGTGCCAGCAGCTTAAGGGGTACTGGAAACACCATATATTTT
TRBJ2-3	14	TRBV14	NA	CASRSGAWGDTQYF	TGTGCCAGCAGGTCAGGGGCATGGGGAGATACGCAGTATTTT
TRBJ1-4	12	TRBV12-3/TRBV12-4	NA	CASSTGTKGLFF	TGTGCCAGCAGTACCGGGACAAAGGGACTGTTTTTT